This TCR beta chain emerged from a study of blood T cell repertoires in COVID-19. How the authors handled the data: The authors estimated nucleated cell counts from reference gene primer amplification. Profiled with immunoSEQ multiplex PCR; TCRdb holds only in-frame clones, not every one. The DNA was the basis for D and trimming; V, J and clone size are from that table. Among some 69,000 clones listed, 65% to 85% were seen once. This clonotype was sampled from a man older than 75 with active or convalescent COVID-19. The sample taken for sequencing was peripheral blood.

The CDR3 DNA follows: TGTGCCAGCAGCACGTCCGGGACTAGCGGGAGTAAGTTGTACTTC. The encoded protein is CASSTSGTSGSKLYF. The V and J genes are TRBV7-2 and TRBJ2-7; 14 bases are a match to TRBD2. The CDR3 covers 15 residues. Trimming at V came to 5 bases and at J to 12 bases, leaving 12 bases not matched to a gene. Germline CDR1 is SGHTA and CDR2 is FQGNSA.